Sequencing of this T cell receptor beta chain was carried out in a study of blood T cell repertoires in COVID-19. At the level of the study: Specimens from acute and convalescent COVID-19 originated in the United States, Italy and Spain. From T cells, B-cell-depleted T cells, or PBMCs came the material, which was cDNA or gDNA.

In the original analysis: Nucleated cell counts were estimated from reference gene primer amplification. Only in-frame clones appear in the TCRdb table, and some are missing; sequencing was by immunoSEQ multiplex PCR. That table gives V, J and clone size, and the DNA gave D and trimming. The sample contains 150,000 to 200,000 clones, 90% to 95% of which appear only once. The germline V and J ends were trimmed by 3 bases and 4 bases, with 4 bases remaining between them. The germline gives CDR1 SNHLY, CDR2 FYNNEI. This CDR3 region has 13 residues. Sample: peripheral blood. The gene calls are TRBV2 and TRBJ2-6; D gene unclear. This TCR was sampled from a woman between 50 and 59 years old with acute or convalescent COVID-19. CDR3 DNA: TGTGCCAGCAGTGATGAGGGGGCCAACGTCCTGACTTTC. Translation: CASSDEGANVLTF.